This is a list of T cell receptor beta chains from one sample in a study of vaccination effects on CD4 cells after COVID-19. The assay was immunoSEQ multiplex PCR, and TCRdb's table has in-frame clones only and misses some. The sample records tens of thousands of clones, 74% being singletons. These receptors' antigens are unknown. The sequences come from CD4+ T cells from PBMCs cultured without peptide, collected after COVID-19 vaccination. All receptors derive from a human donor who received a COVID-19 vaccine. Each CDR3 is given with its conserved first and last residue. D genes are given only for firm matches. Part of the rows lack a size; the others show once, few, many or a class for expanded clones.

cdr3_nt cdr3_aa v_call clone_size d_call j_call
TGCGCCAGCACTACAGGGGCCGGGGAGACCCAGTACTTC CASTTGAGETQYF TRBV5-1 NA TRBD1 TRBJ2-5
TGTGCCAGCAGTTACCGTCACGCCGGGAACACCGGGGAGCTGTTTTTT CASSYRHAGNTGELFF TRBV6-2/TRBV6-3 NA NA TRBJ2-2
TGTGCCAGCAGCTTGTTTCTTTTTGGGGTCACAGATACGCAGTATTTT CASSLFLFGVTDTQYF TRBV5-5 once NA TRBJ2-3
TGTGCCAGCAGTTTCTTGGGGGAGACCCAGTACTTC CASSFLGETQYF TRBV12-3/TRBV12-4 NA NA TRBJ2-5
TGTGCCAGCACCGACGAGGCTAGCGGAGCCAAAAACATTCAGTACTTC CASTDEASGAKNIQYF TRBV6-6 NA TRBD2 TRBJ2-4
TGTGCCAGCAGTTCCCGGGAAAACACTGAAGCTTTCTTT CASSSRENTEAFF TRBV12-3/TRBV12-4 NA NA TRBJ1-1
TGTGCCACCAGTGATTTGACCGAAGGCTACACCTTC CATSDLTEGYTF TRBV24-1 few NA TRBJ1-2
TGTGCCACCAGCGGGGGGGGGACAGGGCCTTTTGAGACCCAGTACTTC CATSGGGTGPFETQYF TRBV15 NA TRBD1 TRBJ2-5
TGTGCCAGCAGCTTAATTCGGGGGAACACCGGGGAGCTGTTTTTT CASSLIRGNTGELFF TRBV11-2 NA NA TRBJ2-2
TGTGCCAGCAGACCCTTGGATGAGGGCCGCAATTCACCCCTCCACTTT CASRPLDEGRNSPLHF TRBV27 NA NA TRBJ1-6
TGTGCCACCAGCAGAGGATACGCGTCTGGGGCCAACGTCCTGACTTTC CATSRGYASGANVLTF TRBV15 NA NA TRBJ2-6
TGTGCCAGCAGCTCGGGACTCTCTAAAGGGAATCAGCCCCAGCATTTT CASSSGLSKGNQPQHF TRBV9 NA NA TRBJ1-5
TGTGCCAGCAGCTTTACACCGAGCACTGAAGCTTTCTTT CASSFTPSTEAFF TRBV7-9 few NA TRBJ1-1
TGTGCCAGCAGCCAAGATCCCAATCCCTCCTCTGGAAACACCATATATTTT CASSQDPNPSSGNTIYF TRBV3-1/TRBV3-2 NA NA TRBJ1-3
TGTGCCAGCAGCTTAGCGTCTCCAACACCCACTGAAGCTTTCTTT CASSLASPTPTEAFF TRBV7-2 few NA TRBJ1-1
TGTGCCAGCAGCTTGGTCTCGGGAAACACTGAAGCTTTCTTT CASSLVSGNTEAFF TRBV5-4 once NA TRBJ1-1
TGTGCCAGCAGTATCCAGGGGGGGTCTGGAAACACCATATATTTT CASSIQGGSGNTIYF TRBV6-5 NA TRBD1 TRBJ1-3
TGTGCCAGCTCACCACTAGGAGGAATCCAAGAGACCCAGTACTTC CASSPLGGIQETQYF TRBV18 NA NA TRBJ2-5
TGTGCCACCAGTGGGACGGCGGGTCAGCCCCAGCATTTT CATSGTAGQPQHF TRBV24-1 once NA TRBJ1-5
TGTGCCAGCAGTCCGACCACCGGGACTAACTATGGCTACACCTTC CASSPTTGTNYGYTF TRBV28 NA NA TRBJ1-2
TGCGCCAGCAGACCCCGGGACTTAGCCAAAAACATTCAGTACTTC CASRPRDLAKNIQYF TRBV10-2 NA NA TRBJ2-4
TGTGCCAGCAGTGATGGGACAGGGGTATCTACTGAAGCTTTCTTT CASSDGTGVSTEAFF TRBV25-1 NA TRBD1 TRBJ1-1
TGTGCCAGCAGCGAAGGACAACTTCCCACAGATACGCAGTATTTT CASSEGQLPTDTQYF TRBV7-3 few NA TRBJ2-3
TGTGCCAGCAGCAGGGACAGGGCGACACGGTTCACAGATACGCAGTATTTT CASSRDRATRFTDTQYF TRBV5-4 few TRBD1 TRBJ2-3
TGTGCCTGGAGTAAAGGGGTTAATTCACCCCTCCACTTT CAWSKGVNSPLHF TRBV30 NA NA TRBJ1-6
TGTGCCAGCAGCTCGGGTGGGCATCGTAATGAAAAACTGTTTTTT CASSSGGHRNEKLFF TRBV5-4 few NA TRBJ1-4
TGTGCCAGCAGCCGAGGGGACAGCTCTGGAAACACCATATATTTT CASSRGDSSGNTIYF TRBV7-8 few TRBD1 TRBJ1-3
TGTGCCAGCAGCCAAGACACAGTCAACACTGAAGCTTTCTTT CASSQDTVNTEAFF TRBV4-2 NA NA TRBJ1-1
TGTGCCAGCAGCCAGGACCCCACGGGCACCGGGGAGCTGTTTTTT CASSQDPTGTGELFF TRBV5-6 NA NA TRBJ2-2
TGTGCCAGCAGCGCAGCGGGACTAGCGGGGGGGCACACCGGGGAGCTGTTTTTT CASSAAGLAGGHTGELFF TRBV7-2 few TRBD2 TRBJ2-2
TGCGCCAGCAGCTTGACTGGGGTTGGGGCTGGCTACACCTTC CASSLTGVGAGYTF TRBV5-1 NA NA TRBJ1-2
TGTGCCAGCAGTTTCGCGGCAGGGAGAGGGATTCAGCCCCAGCATTTT CASSFAAGRGIQPQHF TRBV28 NA NA TRBJ1-5
TGTGCCAGTAGTAAACCGGGACCTGGACGGAGCAATCAGCCCCAGCATTTT CASSKPGPGRSNQPQHF TRBV19 NA NA TRBJ1-5
TGTGCCAGCTCAGGGACAGGGGGCACTGAAGCTTTCTTT CASSGTGGTEAFF TRBV18 NA TRBD1 TRBJ1-1
TGTGCCACCAGCAGGGAACAGAATGCTAACTATGGCTACACCTTC CATSREQNANYGYTF TRBV15 NA NA TRBJ1-2
TGCGCCAGCAGCCCCGGGACTTCTGGAAACACCATATATTTT CASSPGTSGNTIYF TRBV4-3 once NA TRBJ1-3
TGTGCCATCAGTGAGTCCGAAGCTGTCAGGGGACTCCAAGAGACCCAGTACTTC CAISESEAVRGLQETQYF TRBV10-3 NA NA TRBJ2-5
TGTGCCAGCAGCTTTTCGCAGGGGCTTAACTATGGCTACACCTTC CASSFSQGLNYGYTF TRBV7-2 few NA TRBJ1-2
TGTGCCAGCAGACCCGGGGGGGGGCATGAAAAACTGTTTTTT CASRPGGGHEKLFF TRBV28 once NA TRBJ1-4
TGTGCCAGCAGCTTATGGGGGCCGGCGGGAGGAAACACAGATACGCAGTATTTT CASSLWGPAGGNTDTQYF TRBV5-6 NA TRBD2 TRBJ2-3
TGTGCCAGCAGCCATGGGACAGGGGCTGAAGCTTTCTTT CASSHGTGAEAFF TRBV11-3 NA TRBD1 TRBJ1-1
TGCGCCAGCAGCTTAGGCAGCCCTGGAAACACCATATATTTT CASSLGSPGNTIYF TRBV5-1 few NA TRBJ1-3
TGTGCCAGCAGTGGGACAGCCCAAGAGACCCAGTACTTC CASSGTAQETQYF TRBV2 NA NA TRBJ2-5
TGCGCCAGCAGTCGGGGAGTCATGGGCAGGGGTAGAAATGGCTACACCTTC CASSRGVMGRGRNGYTF TRBV4-3 NA NA TRBJ1-2
TGTGCCAGCAGTTACTCCTTCGCAAATGAAAAACTGTTTTTT CASSYSFANEKLFF TRBV6-6 NA NA TRBJ1-4
TGCGCCAGCAGTGAGTCCTTCGCACGCGGGGAGCTGTTTTTT CASSESFARGELFF TRBV10-1 once NA TRBJ2-2
TGTGCCAGCAGCGACCGCAGCGGGGAACCTAACAATGAGCAGTTCTTC CASSDRSGEPNNEQFF TRBV7-9 NA TRBD2 TRBJ2-1
TGTGCCAGCAGCTTGATGACTGGGGATGAGCAGTTCTTC CASSLMTGDEQFF TRBV7-2 NA NA TRBJ2-1
TGTGCCAGCAGCTTAGGAGGGGATTTTAGCGGTGAGCAGTTCTTC CASSLGGDFSGEQFF TRBV7-9 NA NA TRBJ2-1
TGTGCCAGCAGTGGGGGGGCCGGAGCTTTCTTT CASSGGAGAFF TRBV28 few NA TRBJ1-1
TGCGCCAGCAGCTTGCAGGGGGCGGCGGGCCAAGAGACCCAGTACTTC CASSLQGAAGQETQYF TRBV5-1 NA TRBD1 TRBJ2-5
TGTGCCAGCACCGTTTACTCCAGCACAGATACGCAGTATTTT CASTVYSSTDTQYF TRBV7-2 few NA TRBJ2-3
TGCGCCACCCAGACTAGCGGGGTCCAAGAGACCCAGTACTTC CATQTSGVQETQYF TRBV10-1 once TRBD2 TRBJ2-5
TGCGCCAGCATAAAAGGAGGGACGGCGAACACCGGGGAGCTGTTTTTT CASIKGGTANTGELFF TRBV5-1 NA NA TRBJ2-2
TGTGCCAGCAGCTCTGGACTAGCGGGGGGACAAGAGACCCAGTACTTC CASSSGLAGGQETQYF TRBV7-3 NA TRBD2 TRBJ2-5
TGCGCCAGCAGCCCGGGACAGGGGGCGTACAATGAGCAGTTCTTC CASSPGQGAYNEQFF TRBV4-1 NA TRBD1 TRBJ2-1